The present TCR beta chain was sequenced within a study of graft-versus-host responses after intestinal transplantation. The V segment lost 1 base and the J segment 2 bases; nucleotides outside the gene matches: 20. The CDR3 length is 21 residues. The germline gives CDR1 SGDLS, CDR2 YYNGEE. As for this clone: The antigen is not known.

The table came from immunoSEQ multiplex PCR; TCRdb's copy has only in-frame clones and leaves some out. This sample has around 99,000 clones, with 85% to 95% found just once. The sequencing used unstimulated CD8+ T cells sorted from spleen or lymph node cells, collected before intestinal transplant. The clonotype comes from a human donor who received an intestinal transplant. The V call is TRBV9, the J call TRBJ2-3; TRBD1 matches at 9 bases. The DNA of the CDR3 is TGTGCCAGCAGCGTAAGAGGGGGACAGGGACCGGGACGGGAAACCACAGATACGCAGTATTTT. It yields the protein CASSVRGGQGPGRETTDTQYF.